This TCR beta chain was documented in a study of preoperative IRX-2 immunotherapy in early breast cancer. Sequenced by immunoSEQ multiplex PCR; TCRdb stores in-frame clones only, minus some. The table includes around 30,000 clones, less than 90% detected once. Treatment specified: preoperative locoregional IRX-2 cytokine immunotherapy. The sample was lymph node tissue, taken from a patient treated with IRX-2 immunotherapy. The clonotype originates from a human donor with breast cancer.

CDR3: CATSREVGQGERYTF. CDR3 nucleotides: TGTGCCACCAGCAGAGAGGTTGGGCAGGGGGAGCGCTACACCTTC. The rearrangement joins TRBV15 to TRBJ1-2; TRBD1 aligns across 7 bases. This CDR3 region has 15 residues. With 0 bases clipped from V and 9 bases from J, the junction kept 10 bases outside the gene matches. Per the germline V gene, CDR1 is LNHNV and CDR2 is YYDKDF (reference sequence). Looking up the rest from reference TRBV15 and TRBJ1-2 gives the full variable domain: DAMVIQNPRYQVTQFGKPVTLSCSQTLNHNVMYWYQQKSSQAPKLLFHYYDKDFNNEADTPDNFQSRRPNTSFCFLDIRSPGLGDTAMYLCATSREVGQGERYTFGSGTRLTVV.